This T cell receptor (beta chain) was obtained from a study of control samples from healthy donors and cancer patients. Germline loops: CDR1 SEHNR, CDR2 FQNEAQ (reference sequence). V was clipped by 5 bases and J by 6 bases; unmatched bases: 10. CDR3 length equals 16 residues. TCRdb keeps only in-frame clones here, not all; method: immunoSEQ multiplex PCR. Of 120,000 to 150,000 clones in the sample, about 89% were seen once. Sequencing input: blood. V usage is TRBV7-9 and J usage is TRBJ2-3; TRBD2 aligns across 11 bases. The clonotype originates from a man aged 18 to 29 in good health. The CDR3 nucleotides read TGTGCCAGCAGCCCAGTAGCGGGGGGGATGGTGGATACGCAGTATTTT. This sequence encodes CASSPVAGGMVDTQYF.